Below are 18 T cell receptor beta chains sequenced from a single sample in a study of T cells in Graves' hyperthyroidism and ophthalmopathy. Amplified regions were TCR beta CDR3 sequences from RNA transcripts. TCR CDR3 underwent first-round RT-PCR with the HTBI primer set. TCRdb reprocessed the multiplex PCR reads via MiXCR and lists one record per CDR3 protein. This table has over 550,000 distinct CDR3 sequences, roughly 17% appearing once. Material: blood. Receptors originate from a woman aged 18-30 years with Graves' hyperthyroidism.

There are many counts of this clonotype. The rearrangement links TRBV7-8 to TRBJ2-7, with 9 bases lining up with TRBD2. With V trimmed by 2 bases and J by 5 bases, 13 bases remained unmatched. CDR1 and CDR2 (germline): SGHVS, FQNEAQ. The CDR3 sequence is 17 residues long. The DNA of the CDR3 is TGTGCCAGCAGCTTACAAGCGGGAGGCCGCCTATCGCACGAGCAGTACTTC. Encoded protein: CASSLQAGGRLSHEQYF.

This clonotype was seen ten or more times. This sequence joins TRBV20-1 and TRBJ2-7; maybe TRBD2 (6 bases). Trimming shortened V by 3 bases and J by 9 bases, and 18 bases separated the two germline ends. From germline, CDR1 is DFQATT and CDR2 SNEGSKA (reference sequence). The CDR3 loop spans 13 amino acids. For the CDR3, the DNA is TGCAGTGCTAGTCACGGTGGAGGGTCTCTGCAGTACTTC. This encodes CSASHGGGSLQYF.

This clonotype was seen at least ten times. The chain recombines TRBV11-2 with TRBJ2-7; TRBD2 is a possible D gene (6 bases). There are 16 residues in the CDR3. Trimming cost V 4 bases and J 7 bases, with 23 bases left between them. Germline lookup yields CDR1 SGHAT and CDR2 FQNNGV. CDR3 sequence reads: CASSSGWTTTYEEQYF. The CDR3 coding sequence is TGTGCCAGCAGCTCAGGATGGACTACCACATACGAGGAGCAGTACTTC.

Ten or more counts support this clonotype. The V call is TRBV28, the J call TRBJ1-2, with unresolved D. Germline-derived CDR1 and CDR2 are MDHEN and SYDVKM. The CDR3 totals 14 residues. V was clipped by 6 bases and J by 8 bases, with 19 bases between them. The CDR3 DNA reads as TGTGCCAGCAGAAGTGCCGCGTCCACCGGAGGCTACACCTTC. This codes for CASRSAASTGGYTF.

This clonotype showed up just a few times. The rearrangement links TRBV29-1 to TRBJ1-2; a weak D match, TRBD1 (6 bases). Looked up from germline, CDR1 is SQVTM and CDR2 is ANQGSEA. This CDR3 has 14 residues. The V gene lost 0 bases and the J gene lost 4 bases, with 12 bases spanning the gap. CDR3 sequence reads: CSVEDYRVSYGYTF. The DNA of the CDR3 is TGCAGCGTTGAAGATTACAGGGTGAGCTATGGCTACACCTTC.

J is TRBJ1-2 and V is TRBV11-2; TRBD1 is a possible D gene (5 bases). Germline V CDR1 and CDR2: SGHAT, FQNNGV. Deletions cut 5 bases from V and 3 bases from J, with 22 bases between. The CDR3 has 17 residues. CDR3 sequence reads: CASSPSRGPGQDYGYTF. The CDR3 nucleotides are TGTGCCAGCAGCCCAAGTAGGGGCCCAGGGCAGGACTATGGCTACACCTTC.

This clonotype was seen at least ten times. J is TRBJ1-5 and V is TRBV27, with TRBD1 matching 7 bases. Germline V gene data show CDR1 as MNHEY and CDR2 as SMNVEV (reference sequence). The CDR3 totals 14 residues. Trimming removed 6 bases from V and 1 base from J; junction bases left unmatched: 3. CDR3 nucleotides: TGTGCCAGCAGCTTACAGGGGAGCAATCAGCCCCAGCATTTT. The encoded protein is CASSLQGSNQPQHF.

This clonotype was observed many times. V gene TRBV7-2 combines with J gene TRBJ2-1, with D hard to call. The V end lost 6 bases, the J end lost 4 bases, and 16 bases lay between the germline ends. Germline values: CDR1 SGHTA, CDR2 FQGNSA. The CDR3 is made up of 15 amino acids. The CDR3 loop is CASSIDPARYNEQFF. CDR3 DNA sequence: TGTGCCAGCAGTATCGACCCCGCCAGATACAATGAGCAGTTCTTC.

This clonotype appeared a few times. This rearrangement joins TRBV20-1 to TRBJ2-7; maybe TRBD1 (6 bases). Germline lookup yields CDR1 DFQATT and CDR2 SNEGSKA (reference sequence). The CDR3 extends over 14 amino acids. The germline V and J ends were trimmed by 5 bases and 5 bases, with 19 bases remaining between them. CDR3 protein: CSAQSDSRSDEQYF. The CDR3 DNA follows: TGCAGTGCTCAATCGGACAGCCGGAGTGACGAGCAGTACTTC.

This clonotype was found many times. The chain joins TRBV12-3 or TRBV12-4 to TRBJ2-1; 7 bases map to TRBD1. Trimming removed 7 bases from V and 3 bases from J; junction bases left unmatched: 3. This CDR3 comprises 13 residues. CDR3 residues: CASNRGYYNEQFF. In DNA form, the CDR3 reads TGTGCCAGCAACAGGGGCTACTACAATGAGCAGTTCTTC.

This clonotype showed up just a few times. The chain carries TRBV29-1 and TRBJ2-2; 10 bases map to TRBD1. Trimming cost V 5 bases and J 4 bases; bases outside gene matches: 7. The CDR3 covers 15 residues. The germline V gene encodes CDR1 SQVTM and CDR2 ANQGSEA. This chain's CDR3 is CSVRQGAVGTGELFF. The CDR3 DNA sequence: TGCAGCGTTAGACAGGGGGCCGTAGGCACCGGGGAGCTGTTTTTT.

This clonotype was detected ten times or more. CDR3 nucleotide sequence: TGTGCCAGCAGCCAAGATGTCGGGGGGACTGAAGCTTTCTTT. It is translated as CASSQDVGGTEAFF. V and J are TRBV3-1 and TRBJ1-1; D might be TRBD1 (5 bases). Looked up from germline, CDR1 is LGHDT and CDR2 is YNNKEL (reference sequence). The V and J ends lost 0 bases and 5 bases respectively, with 10 bases between them. The CDR3 length is 14 residues. The full variable domain, its missing parts supplied by reference TRBV3-1 and TRBJ1-1, is DTAVSQTPKYLVTQMGNDKSIKCEQNLGHDTMYWYKQDSKKFLKIMFSYNNKELIINETVPNRFSPKSPDKAHLNLHINSLELGDSAVYFCASSQDVGGTEAFFGQGTRLTVV.

This sequence joins TRBV11-2 and TRBJ1-2; D is unresolved. CDR1 is SGHAT, CDR2 FQNNGV, per germline. V lost 4 bases and J 8 bases, leaving 11 bases between the germline ends. This CDR3 has 12 amino acids. CDR3 nucleotide sequence: TGTGCCAGCAGCTCCCCTGGAAAAGGCTACACCTTC. Protein product: CASSSPGKGYTF.

In this sample, this clonotype turned up many times. The chain joins TRBV28 to TRBJ2-3, with D possibly TRBD2 on 7 matching bases. Germline V gene sequence: CDR1 MDHEN, CDR2 SYDVKM. The length of the CDR3 is 16 residues. The V and J ends lost 8 bases and 10 bases respectively, with 28 bases between them. The CDR3 is CASGKQGGGYDHAQYF. The CDR3 DNA follows: TGTGCCAGCGGCAAACAGGGCGGGGGATACGACCACGCGCAGTATTTT.

The chain links TRBV6-2 or TRBV6-3 to TRBJ1-1; the D gene is possibly TRBD1 (5 bases). The V end lost 7 bases, the J end lost 6 bases, and 15 bases lay between the germline ends. Germline CDR1 is MNHEY and CDR2 is SVGEGT. The CDR3 covers 13 residues. The CDR3: CASTAFGAAEAFF. The CDR3 DNA is TGTGCCAGCACCGCGTTTGGGGCCGCTGAAGCTTTCTTT.

This clonotype showed up just a few times. CDR3: CSAVRDRTYEQYF. In DNA, the CDR3 is TGCAGTGCTGTCCGGGACAGGACCTACGAGCAGTACTTC. This rearrangement joins TRBV20-1 to TRBJ2-7; 8 bases agree with TRBD1. This CDR3 is 13 amino acids long. Per the germline V gene, CDR1 is DFQATT and CDR2 is SNEGSKA (reference sequence). The junction had 5 bases not matched to a gene; V was cut back by 5 bases and J by 2 bases.

The table lists this clonotype with a few counts. The chain recombines TRBV12-3 or TRBV12-4 with TRBJ2-4; unclear D gene. This CDR3 region has 17 residues. Trimming stripped 5 bases from V and 1 base from J, with 18 bases between. The DNA for the CDR3 is TGTGCCAGCAGTCCCGGGCCCCAACCCTGGGCCAAAAACATTCAGTACTTC. Protein sequence: CASSPGPQPWAKNIQYF.

This chain connects TRBV12-3 or TRBV12-4 to TRBJ1-2; no firm D call. V was shortened by 2 bases and J by 14 bases, with 18 bases between the two germline ends. There are 13 residues in the CDR3. CDR3 sequence reads: CASSLYNPGLYTF. The DNA for the CDR3 is TGTGCCAGCAGTTTATATAACCCGGGCCTCTATACCTTC.